This TCR beta chain was captured by sequencing in a study of beta chain features in type 1 diabetes. Looking at the study overall: Researchers looked at roughly 110 million sorted cells across all samples. Study conclusions and caveats: Patients with Type 1 diabetes showed moderately but significantly shorter TCRB CDR3s in all four CD4+ subsets.

A single heparinised blood sample, averaging roughly 100 mL, was obtained per donor. With regard to this clone: Its antigen is not identified.

Reverse transcription of all isolated RNA meant that expressed TCRB transcripts were sequenced. Measured with immunoSEQ multiplex PCR; TCRdb has only the in-frame clones, and not every one. The repertoire includes over 200,000 clones, approximately 10% of them detected once, and over 0.015% sits in the top ten. V gave up 0 bases and J gave up 0 bases, with 12 bases separating them. The CDR3 has 17 residues. Germline CDR1 and CDR2: MGHRA and YSYEKL. The genes are TRBV4-1 and TRBJ2-1, with D perhaps matching TRBD1 (6 bases). Specimen: naive CD4+ T cells from blood. This receptor was taken from a man aged 25-45 years with type 1 diabetes. As DNA, the CDR3 is TGCGCCAGCAGCCAAGATAGGGACACGAGCTCCTACAATGAGCAGTTCTTC. Translation gives CASSQDRDTSSYNEQFF.